These 21 T cell receptor beta chains were all obtained from the same sample, sequenced in a study of PD-L1 blockade in urothelial cancer. Produced via immunoSEQ multiplex PCR; TCRdb's table is partial and in-frame only. Altogether tens of thousands of clones are present, roughly nine tenths being singletons, with the ten largest covering about 7.9%. Sample time point: peripheral blood 6 weeks after treatment start. Material: PBMCs, obtained around atezolizumab (anti-PD-L1) treatment. These receptors were taken from a man in his 70s with urothelial cancer.

The gene calls are TRBV28 and TRBJ2-2, with TRBD1 matching 8 bases. The CDR3 consists of 15 residues. V shed 6 bases and J 5 bases; nucleotides not matched to a gene: 8. In germline, CDR1 is MDHEN, CDR2 SYDVKM. In DNA form, the CDR3 reads TGTGCCAGCAGCCCCCGGGACAGGCTGACCGGGGAGCTGTTTTTT. This codes for CASSPRDRLTGELFF. Filled out from reference TRBV28 and TRBJ2-2, the complete variable domain reads DVKVTQSSRYLVKRTGEKVFLECVQDMDHENMFWYRQDPGLGLRLIYFSYDVKMKEKGDIPEGYSVSREKKERFSLILESASTNQTSMYLCASSPRDRLTGELFFGEGSRLTVL.

The J gene is TRBJ2-7, the V gene TRBV11-1; D might be TRBD1 (6 bases). This CDR3 comprises 14 residues. The V end was cut by 0 bases, the J end by 6 bases, with 12 bases between. Per the germline V gene, CDR1 is SGHAT and CDR2 is FQDESV (reference sequence). The CDR3 region has the DNA TGTGCCAGCAGCTTAGCTTACAGGGAAGCCGAGCAGTACTTC. This sequence encodes CASSLAYREAEQYF.

The chain joins TRBV2 to TRBJ2-2; TRBD1 matches 7 bases. Trimming cost V 1 base and J 7 bases; bases outside gene matches: 9. The CDR3 runs to 16 residues. The germline gives CDR1 SNHLY, CDR2 FYNNEI. Here the CDR3 reads CASSEEAGGNGGELFF. Written as DNA, the CDR3 is TGTGCCAGCAGTGAAGAGGCAGGGGGAAATGGCGGGGAGCTGTTTTTT. Supplemented by reference TRBV2 and TRBJ2-2, the full variable domain reads EPEVTQTPSHQVTQMGQEVILRCVPISNHLYFYWYRQILGQKVEFLVSFYNNEISEKSEIFDDQFSVERPDGSNFTLKIRSTKLEDSAMYFCASSEEAGGNGGELFFGEGSRLTVL.

The genes are TRBV6-5 and TRBJ1-2; D gene uncertain. This CDR3 has 12 residues. The ends were cut back, 5 bases at V and 8 bases at J, with 12 bases in the middle. Germline V gene lookup returns CDR1 MNHEY and CDR2 SVGAGI. Written as DNA, the CDR3 is TGTGCCAGCAGTACTGGACTAGGGGGCTACACCTTC. This encodes CASSTGLGGYTF.

This chain links TRBV6-6 with TRBJ2-1, with D unclear. The length of the CDR3 is 13 residues. Germline loops: CDR1 MNHNY, CDR2 SVGAGI (reference sequence). V was cut by 5 bases and J by 6 bases, with 11 bases left in between. CDR3 amino acids: CASSRSSPNEQFF. For the CDR3, the DNA is TGTGCCAGCAGTAGGAGCTCCCCCAATGAGCAGTTCTTC.

The CDR3 sequence is CASSGGGGARNTEAFF. As DNA, the CDR3 is TGCGCCAGCAGCGGTGGCGGGGGAGCTCGTAACACTGAAGCTTTCTTT. The rearrangement uses TRBV5-1 and TRBJ1-1; D is perhaps TRBD1 (5 bases). Germline V lookup: CDR1 SGHRS, CDR2 YFSETQ. V dropped 4 bases and J dropped 2 bases, with 18 bases sitting between them. This CDR3 region has 16 residues.

About this clone itself: One junction end disagrees with the germline gene, perhaps due to a read error. The chain employs TRBV2 and TRBJ2-5, with D tentatively TRBD1 (6 bases). The CDR3 spans 12 residues. CDR1 SNHLY and CDR2 FYNNEI come from the germline V gene. CDR3 coding DNA: TGTGCCACGCGGACAGACCAGGAGACCCAGTACTTC. Its protein product is CATRTDQETQYF.

The V and J genes are TRBV28 and TRBJ2-7; TRBD2 matches at 11 bases. The CDR3 runs 18 residues. Looked up from germline, CDR1 is MDHEN and CDR2 is SYDVKM. V shed 3 bases, J shed 3 bases, and the junction held 13 bases outside the gene matches. This chain's CDR3 is CASSFGRLAGGYDYEQYF. The DNA of the CDR3 is TGTGCCAGCAGTTTCGGTCGGCTAGCGGGAGGCTACGACTACGAGCAGTACTTC. The variable domain in full, with the rest retrieved from reference TRBV28 and TRBJ2-7, is DVKVTQSSRYLVKRTGEKVFLECVQDMDHENMFWYRQDPGLGLRLIYFSYDVKMKEKGDIPEGYSVSREKKERFSLILESASTNQTSMYLCASSFGRLAGGYDYEQYFGPGTRLTVT.

The V call is TRBV28, the J call TRBJ2-7; D is possibly TRBD1 (6 bases). From germline, CDR1 is MDHEN and CDR2 SYDVKM. This CDR3 comprises 14 residues. Trimming took off 5 bases at V and 7 bases at J, with 18 bases between the two ends. CDR3 nucleotides: TGTGCCAGCAGTATATCCGGGACAACCGGGGAGCAGTACTTC. It yields the protein CASSISGTTGEQYF. Together with reference TRBV28 and TRBJ2-7, the CDR3 gives the full variable domain: DVKVTQSSRYLVKRTGEKVFLECVQDMDHENMFWYRQDPGLGLRLIYFSYDVKMKEKGDIPEGYSVSREKKERFSLILESASTNQTSMYLCASSISGTTGEQYFGPGTRLTVT.

This chain uses TRBV28 with TRBJ2-7; D is perhaps TRBD1 (6 bases). Trimming shortened V by 7 bases and J by 2 bases, and 18 bases separated the two germline ends. The CDR3 sequence is 15 residues long. Looked up from germline, CDR1 is MDHEN and CDR2 is SYDVKM. The CDR3 spells CASNPWSQGTYEQYF. CDR3 bases: TGTGCCAGCAACCCTTGGTCTCAGGGGACCTACGAGCAGTACTTC.

The V gene is TRBV9, the J gene TRBJ2-2; 11 bases align to TRBD2. Germline trimming cut 0 bases from V and 5 bases from J; bases unmatched to any gene: 12. CDR1 and CDR2 (germline): SGDLS, YYNGEE. The CDR3 contains 19 residues. Written as DNA, the CDR3 is TGTGCCAGCAGCGTAGCCCTACCTCTAGCGGGAGGCGTGACCGGGGAGCTGTTTTTT. This translates into CASSVALPLAGGVTGELFF.

The chain employs TRBV7-8 and TRBJ2-2, with a possible D match to TRBD1 (6 bases). Germline CDR1 reads SGHVS; CDR2 reads FQNEAQ. Trimming stripped 3 bases from V and 2 bases from J, with 13 bases between. This CDR3 comprises 16 residues. The CDR3 DNA reads TGTGCCAGCAGCTTTTTCACCGGGACAAACACCGGGGAGCTGTTTTTT. Translation: CASSFFTGTNTGELFF.

The chain couples TRBV7-2 to TRBJ2-7; 7 bases are a match to TRBD2. The CDR3 length is 15 residues. Germline CDR1 is SGHTA and CDR2 is FQGNSA. The J segment lost 0 bases and the V segment lost 2 bases, leaving 4 bases of the junction unmatched. This CDR3 reads CASSLILAASYEQYF. Written as DNA, the CDR3 is TGTGCCAGCAGCTTAATCCTAGCGGCCTCCTACGAGCAGTACTTC.

The J gene is TRBJ2-7, the V gene TRBV5-6, with 8 bases identical to TRBD1. Germline lookup yields CDR1 SGHDT and CDR2 YYEEEE. The CDR3 covers 14 residues. The J segment lost 2 bases and the V segment lost 3 bases, leaving 4 bases of the junction unmatched. CDR3 nucleotides: TGTGCCAGCAGCTGGTCGGGACAGGCCTACGAGCAGTACTTC. This translates into CASSWSGQAYEQYF.

The chain links TRBV9 to TRBJ2-1, with TRBD1 identical over 7 bases. The CDR3 covers 14 residues. V lost 2 bases and J lost 4; bases outside the gene matches: 3. Germline lookup yields CDR1 SGDLS and CDR2 YYNGEE. CDR3: CASSVDRFYNEQFF. CDR3 nucleotides: TGTGCCAGCAGCGTGGACAGGTTTTACAATGAGCAGTTCTTC.

This chain uses TRBV5-4 with TRBJ2-1, with D perhaps matching TRBD1 (5 bases). V lost 2 bases to trimming and J lost 10 bases, with 13 bases between them. There are 13 residues in the CDR3. From germline, CDR1 is SGHNT and CDR2 YYREEE (reference sequence). The CDR3 region is CASSLAIGAEQFF. The CDR3 DNA reads TGTGCCAGCAGCTTAGCCATAGGGGCGGAGCAGTTCTTC.

The chain links TRBV9 to TRBJ2-1, with 8 bases that match TRBD2. The CDR3 contains 15 residues. J lost 4 bases, V lost 4 bases, and 7 bases had no gene match. From germline, CDR1 is SGDLS and CDR2 YYNGEE. CDR3 sequence reads: CASSQTSGGYNEQFF. CDR3 bases: TGTGCCAGCAGCCAAACTAGCGGCGGATACAATGAGCAGTTCTTC. The full variable domain, rest sourced from reference TRBV9 and TRBJ2-1, is DSGVTQTPKHLITATGQRVTLRCSPRSGDLSVYWYQQSLDQGLQFLIQYYNGEERAKGNILERFSAQQFPDLHSELNLSSLELGDSALYFCASSQTSGGYNEQFFGPGTRLTVL.

The rearrangement links TRBV19 to TRBJ2-2, with 9 bases matching TRBD1. The J segment lost 4 bases and the V segment lost 6 bases, leaving 3 bases of the junction unmatched. Per germline, CDR1 LNHDA and CDR2 SQIVND (reference sequence). This CDR3 has 14 residues. The CDR3 protein is CASRDRGSTGELFF. DNA for the CDR3: TGTGCCAGTAGGGACAGGGGATCCACCGGGGAGCTGTTTTTT.

V gene TRBV10-3 combines with J gene TRBJ1-3; 8 nucleotides line up with TRBD1. The V gene end was trimmed by 5 bases and the J gene end by 2 bases; junction bases not matched to a gene: 2. Germline V gene sequence: CDR1 ENHRY, CDR2 SYGVKD. This CDR3 has 14 amino acids. The CDR3 bases are TGTGCCATCAGTTCGGACAGGGCTGGAAACACCATATATTTT. It codes for CAISSDRAGNTIYF.

This rearrangement joins TRBV9 to TRBJ2-5, with TRBD2 identical over 11 bases. V shed 3 bases, J shed 2 bases, and the junction held 6 bases outside the gene matches. Germline V gene lookup returns CDR1 SGDLS and CDR2 YYNGEE. The CDR3 is 16 residues long. The CDR3 loop is CASSARSGRGQETQYF. The CDR3, as DNA: TGTGCCAGCAGCGCCCGTAGCGGGAGGGGGCAAGAGACCCAGTACTTC.

The V and J genes are TRBV28 and TRBJ2-7, with a weak D call TRBD2 (7 bases). V was pared by 1 base and J by 5 bases, with 12 bases between. Germline V lookup: CDR1 MDHEN, CDR2 SYDVKM. This CDR3 contains 14 residues. The CDR3 region has the DNA TGTGCCAGCAGTTTATTCGGGGGGCGGGACGAGCAGTACTTC. Translated, it gives CASSLFGGRDEQYF.